This TCR beta chain is from a study of OX40 agonist ivuxolimab in advanced cancers. Study observations and caveats: CD8+ T cells (on average) carried more expanded clones than CD4+ T cells.

For this clone: The antigen is not known.

Autoimmune disease history or systemic immunosuppression disqualified patients. Sampled blood was obtained at baseline, cycle 4 day 1, and cycle 7 day 1. Here immunoSEQ multiplex PCR was the method, and the copy in TCRdb shows in-frame clones only, minus some. The sample holds about 82,000 clones; just over 85% are singletons and the top ten take 6.5%. Losses at the gene ends were 0 bases for V and 7 bases for J; bases not matched to a gene: 3. Germline CDR1 MNHNS, CDR2 SASEGT. The CDR3 runs to 15 residues. This clonotype was sampled from an adult with an advanced solid tumor such as melanoma, head and neck, liver or kidney cancer. The sequencing used CD4+ or CD8+ T cells sorted from blood, collected in a trial of the OX40 agonist ivuxolimab. The rearrangement joins TRBV6-1 to TRBJ1-4; 9 bases agree with TRBD1. CDR3 nucleotide sequence: TGTGCCAGCAGTGAAGCGGGGACAGGGAGTGAAAAACTGTTTTTT. This sequence encodes CASSEAGTGSEKLFF.